Presented here are 23 T cell receptor beta chains from one specimen sequenced in a study of cytomegalovirus exposure and HLA in healthy donors. Sequenced by immunoSEQ multiplex PCR; TCRdb stores in-frame clones only, minus some. The repertoire includes about 75,000 clones, 85% of them detected once, and about 3% sits in the top ten. The sequencing sample was made of PBMCs. These receptors were collected from a man younger than 45 in good health and CMV-seronegative.

V and J are TRBV7-9 and TRBJ2-5, with D hard to call. V was pared by 5 bases and J by 2 bases, with 12 bases between. The CDR3 totals 14 residues. CDR1 and CDR2 from the germline V gene are SEHNR and FQNEAQ (reference sequence). CDR3: CASSPYQSQETQYF. CDR3 nucleotide sequence: TGTGCCAGCAGCCCATACCAGTCACAAGAGACCCAGTACTTC.

This clone was recorded only once. As DNA, the CDR3 is TGTGCCAGCAGCGTTTCCGGACAGGGCTATGGCTACACCTTC. Translated, it gives CASSVSGQGYGYTF. The chain has TRBV9 and TRBJ1-2; 8 bases are a match to TRBD1. V was clipped by 2 bases and J by 4 bases; unmatched bases: 4. The germline gives CDR1 SGDLS, CDR2 YYNGEE. The CDR3 totals 14 residues.

V gene TRBV7-8 combines with J gene TRBJ2-1; D is unresolved. Germline CDR1 SGHVS, CDR2 FQNEAQ. Trimming removed 5 bases from V and 10 bases from J, with 12 bases in between. CDR3 length: 12 residues. The CDR3 spells CASSQKTREQFF. DNA for the CDR3: TGTGCCAGCAGCCAAAAGACACGAGAGCAGTTCTTC.

The J gene is TRBJ2-3, the V gene TRBV10-3; 8 nucleotides match TRBD1. Per germline, CDR1 ENHRY and CDR2 SYGVKD. J lost 2 bases, V lost 10 bases, and 8 bases had no gene match. This CDR3 region has 14 residues. The CDR3 DNA is TGTGCCACCCTGGGACAGGCAGACACAGATACGCAGTATTTT. Encoded protein: CATLGQADTDTQYF.

This clone was counted between two and nine times. This chain uses TRBV6-5 with TRBJ2-7, with 7 bases that match TRBD1. Germline V gene sequence: CDR1 MNHEY, CDR2 SVGAGI. The CDR3 length is 11 residues. V dropped 7 bases and J dropped 6; count of bases not matched to a gene: 3. Here the CDR3 DNA reads TGTGCCAGCAAAGGGGGCGGCGAGCAGTACGTC. This gives the protein CASKGGGEQYV.

The rearrangement links TRBV4-3 to TRBJ1-4; 9 positions match TRBD1. Trimming removed 4 bases from V and 2 bases from J; junction bases left unmatched: 14. The CDR3 has 19 amino acids. CDR1 LGHNA and CDR2 YSLEER come from the germline V gene. The CDR3 DNA reads as TGCGCCAGCAGCCCTACAATGACAGGGGGTGCCAGTACTAATGAAAAACTGTTTTTT. Protein product: CASSPTMTGGASTNEKLFF.

This chain uses TRBV9 with TRBJ2-5; 9 nucleotides match TRBD2. From germline, CDR1 is SGDLS and CDR2 YYNGEE. The CDR3 spans 14 residues. The V gene end was trimmed by 4 bases and the J gene end by 1 base; junction bases not matched to a gene: 2. The CDR3 loop reads CASSLAGSQETQYF. CDR3 nucleotide sequence: TGTGCCAGCAGCCTAGCGGGGAGCCAAGAGACCCAGTACTTC.

The gene calls are TRBV5-1 and TRBJ2-3, with D perhaps matching TRBD1 (6 bases). Germline V gene lookup returns CDR1 SGHRS and CDR2 YFSETQ. V was trimmed by 6 bases and J by 0 bases, leaving 23 bases between them. This CDR3 comprises 18 residues. The CDR3 DNA is TGCGCCAGCATCGCTAACTTCCCGGGACACACTAGCACAGATACGCAGTATTTT. Amino acids: CASIANFPGHTSTDTQYF.

The chain joins TRBV6-5 to TRBJ2-7; maybe TRBD1 (5 bases). This CDR3 spans 13 amino acids. Per the germline V gene, CDR1 is MNHEY and CDR2 is SVGAGI. Trimming took off 5 bases at V and 0 bases at J, with 8 bases between the two ends. CDR3 protein: CASSPDSSYEQYV. The CDR3 nucleotides read TGTGCCAGCAGTCCAGACAGCTCCTACGAGCAGTACGTC.

This clone came up a few times. V is TRBV5-1 and J is TRBJ2-2; D call uncertain. CDR1 is SGHRS, CDR2 YFSETQ, per germline. CDR3 length equals 12 residues. V was trimmed by 7 bases and J by 4 bases, leaving 8 bases between them. In DNA form, the CDR3 reads TGCGCCAGCGAGTGGTTCACCGGGGAGCTGTTTTTT. It codes for CASEWFTGELFF.

In DNA form, the CDR3 reads TGCGCCAGCAGCCAAAGGGATCGGGGGAGGGCCCCTGAAGCTTTCTTT. Translating gives CASSQRDRGRAPEAFF. The genes are TRBV4-1 and TRBJ1-1; possible D gene TRBD1, 5 bases. Germline V gene lookup returns CDR1 MGHRA and CDR2 YSYEKL. The CDR3 totals 16 residues. Trimming pared 2 bases from V and 6 bases from J, leaving 19 bases between.

The V and J genes are TRBV5-1 and TRBJ1-1, with a possible D match to TRBD1 (5 bases). This CDR3 has 14 amino acids. Germline assignment: CDR1 SGHRS and CDR2 YFSETQ. V was cut by 2 bases and J by 4 bases, with 12 bases left in between. This CDR3 reads CASSLQVSFTEAFF. In DNA form, the CDR3 reads TGCGCCAGCAGCTTACAGGTTAGCTTCACTGAAGCTTTCTTT.

V usage is TRBV10-3 and J usage is TRBJ2-1, with D uncertain. Germline-derived CDR1 and CDR2 are ENHRY and SYGVKD. The CDR3 is made up of 15 amino acids. V lost 3 bases, J lost 2 bases, and 11 bases lay in between. CDR3 region: CAISDYRSTYNEQFF. The CDR3 bases are TGTGCCATCAGTGATTATCGGAGCACCTACAATGAGCAGTTCTTC.

The V call is TRBV9, the J call TRBJ2-1, with D possibly matching TRBD1 (5 bases). Trimming removed 0 bases from V and 6 bases from J, with 10 bases in between. Germline V CDR1 and CDR2: SGDLS, YYNGEE. The CDR3 has 14 residues. The CDR3 coding sequence is TGTGCCAGCAGCGTAGGGCAGGGAAGCAATGAGCAGTTCTTC. Its protein is CASSVGQGSNEQFF.

The chain combines TRBV19 with TRBJ1-3, with TRBD1 matching 7 bases. This CDR3 region has 15 residues. Germline V lookup: CDR1 LNHDA, CDR2 SQIVND (reference sequence). V lost 3 bases to trimming and J lost 4 bases; unmatched junction nucleotides: 6. The CDR3 DNA follows: TGTGCCAGTAGTATCGCCAGGGGGTTCGGAAACACCATATATTTT. Translating gives CASSIARGFGNTIYF.

The chain uses TRBV12-5 and TRBJ1-4; 7 bases match TRBD1. Looked up from germline, CDR1 is LGHNT and CDR2 is FRNRAP. The CDR3 sequence is 14 residues long. V trimming: 3 bases; J trimming: 7 bases; junction bases outside the gene matches: 5. CDR3: CASGFQNRGEKLFF. In DNA form, the CDR3 reads TGTGCTAGTGGTTTCCAAAACAGGGGTGAAAAACTGTTTTTT.

This rearrangement joins TRBV30 to TRBJ2-3, with 11 bases that match TRBD2. Unmatched junction bases numbered 18, after V lost 0 bases and J lost 4 bases. This CDR3 region has 20 residues. Germline lookup yields CDR1 GTSNPN and CDR2 SVGIG (reference sequence). The CDR3 reads CAWSVQVSSGGPKDSDTQYF. CDR3 bases: TGTGCCTGGAGTGTACAGGTTTCTAGCGGGGGGCCTAAGGATTCAGATACGCAGTATTTT. The whole variable domain, filled in from reference TRBV30 and TRBJ2-3, reads SQTIHQWPATLVQPVGSPLSLECTVEGTSNPNLYWYRQAAGRGLQLLFYSVGIGQISSEVPQNLSASRPQDRQFILSSKKLLLSDSGFYLCAWSVQVSSGGPKDSDTQYFGPGTRLTVL.

V usage is TRBV7-9 and J usage is TRBJ2-1; TRBD2 aligns across 7 bases. In germline, CDR1 is SEHNR, CDR2 FQNEAQ (reference sequence). This CDR3 is 16 amino acids long. Trimming took 2 bases from V and 2 from J; bases not matched to a gene: 6. The CDR3 bases are TGTGCCAGCAGCTTATCAAGTGGGAGGGCCTACAATGAGCAGTTCTTC. Amino acids: CASSLSSGRAYNEQFF.

The V and J genes are TRBV19 and TRBJ1-3, with 8 nucleotides matching TRBD1. CDR1 LNHDA and CDR2 SQIVND come from the germline V gene (reference sequence). This CDR3 contains 14 residues. With 7 bases clipped from V and 3 bases from J, the junction kept 5 bases outside the gene matches. The DNA of the CDR3 is TGTGCCAGTACCGACAGGGGCTATGGAAACACCATATATTTT. Protein product: CASTDRGYGNTIYF.

The CDR3 region is CATGQGISNQPQHF. The CDR3 DNA reads TGTGCCACAGGACAGGGAATCAGCAATCAGCCCCAGCATTTT. V and J are TRBV27 and TRBJ1-5; 8 positions match TRBD1. V was clipped by 10 bases and J by 1 base; unmatched bases: 6. CDR1 and CDR2 (germline): MNHEY, SMNVEV (reference sequence). There are 14 residues in the CDR3.

The V and J genes are TRBV30 and TRBJ2-2; TRBD2 is a possible D gene (5 bases). This CDR3 comprises 11 residues. V lost 3 bases and J lost 7, with 6 bases in between. Germline CDR1 and CDR2: GTSNPN and SVGIG (reference sequence). CDR3 DNA: TGTGCCTGGAGGAGGGACGGGGAGCTGTTTTTT. This codes for CAWRRDGELFF.

The chain employs TRBV27 and TRBJ2-7; TRBD2 matches 11 bases. The CDR3 consists of 14 residues. CDR1 MNHEY and CDR2 SMNVEV come from the germline V gene (reference sequence). J lost 4 bases, V lost 5 bases, and 4 bases had no gene match. The CDR3 region has the DNA TGTGCCAGCAGTCTCACTAGCGGGAGTTACGAGCAGTACGTC. Translated, it gives CASSLTSGSYEQYV.

The gene calls are TRBV27 and TRBJ2-1, with TRBD1 as a possible D gene (6 bases). The V gene's germline CDR1 is MNHEY and CDR2 SMNVEV (reference sequence). V was trimmed by 4 bases and J by 1 base, leaving 14 bases between them. The CDR3 runs 16 residues. The CDR3 sequence: CASSYTGLSSYNEQFF. The CDR3, as DNA: TGTGCCAGCAGTTACACAGGGTTGTCTTCCTACAATGAGCAGTTCTTC.